These T cell receptor beta chains were read from a single sample in a study of Ad26.COV2.S vaccination and SARS-CoV-2 variants. The data were produced by immunoSEQ multiplex PCR, yet TCRdb's version contains in-frame clones alone and is incomplete. The table has roughly 380,000 clones, roughly 91% seen once; the top ten hold around 3.6%. Source: peripheral blood, taken in a trial of Ad26.COV2.S vaccine versus placebo. These receptors came from a person aged 18-65 years who received the Ad26.COV2.S COVID-19 vaccine or a placebo. Each CDR3 is given with its conserved first and last residue. The D gene is left open where the match is weak. Size tells how often a clone was seen (once, few, many) or the class of an expanded clone, and some rows leave it out.

clone_size: once
d_call: TRBD2
j_call: TRBJ2-2
v_call: TRBV4-1
cdr3_nt: TGCGCCAGCAGCCAAGATCGAAGCGGGGGGAACACCGGGGAGCTGTTTTTT
cdr3_aa: CASSQDRSGGNTGELFF

clone_size: few
d_call: NA
j_call: TRBJ1-5
v_call: TRBV6-2/TRBV6-3
cdr3_nt: TGTGCCAGCAGTTACTGGGGTCAGCCCCAGCATTTT
cdr3_aa: CASSYWGQPQHF

clone_size: NA
d_call: NA
j_call: TRBJ2-5
v_call: TRBV30
cdr3_nt: TGTGCCTGGAGCGCTCTAGTCCCAGAGACCCAGTACTTC
cdr3_aa: CAWSALVPETQYF

clone_size: NA
d_call: NA
j_call: TRBJ1-1
v_call: TRBV24-1
cdr3_nt: TGTGCCACCAGTGACAGCGGCGCGAACACTGAAGCTTTCTTT
cdr3_aa: CATSDSGANTEAFF

clone_size: NA
d_call: NA
j_call: TRBJ1-1
v_call: TRBV4-1
cdr3_nt: TGCGCCAGCAGCCAGGCCCCGGGGCCGAACACTGAAGCTTTCTTT
cdr3_aa: CASSQAPGPNTEAFF

clone_size: NA
d_call: TRBD1
j_call: TRBJ2-7
v_call: TRBV3-1/TRBV3-2
cdr3_nt: TGTGCCAGCAGCCGCCGGGACAGCTACTACGAGCAGTACTTC
cdr3_aa: CASSRRDSYYEQYF

clone_size: NA
d_call: NA
j_call: TRBJ2-7
v_call: TRBV2
cdr3_nt: TGTGCCAGCAGTGAAGGGTCCAGGCCGACCTACGAGCAGTACTTC
cdr3_aa: CASSEGSRPTYEQYF

clone_size: few
d_call: NA
j_call: TRBJ2-1
v_call: TRBV12-3/TRBV12-4
cdr3_nt: TGTGCCAGCAGTTTATATGGGCAGCAGTTCTTC
cdr3_aa: CASSLYGQQFF

clone_size: NA
d_call: NA
j_call: TRBJ1-2
v_call: TRBV4-2
cdr3_nt: TGTGCCAGCAGCCAAGATAGCAATCGGGGTGGCTACACCTTC
cdr3_aa: CASSQDSNRGGYTF

clone_size: NA
d_call: TRBD1
j_call: TRBJ1-1
v_call: TRBV29-1
cdr3_nt: TGCAGCGTTGAACCGCAGGGGGCGACTGAAGCTTTCTTT
cdr3_aa: CSVEPQGATEAFF

clone_size: NA
d_call: TRBD1
j_call: TRBJ1-4
v_call: TRBV9
cdr3_nt: TGTGCCAGCAGCGGGGGACAGAGGAATGAAAAACTGTTTTTT
cdr3_aa: CASSGGQRNEKLFF

clone_size: NA
d_call: TRBD1
j_call: TRBJ2-5
v_call: TRBV4-1
cdr3_nt: TGCGCCAGCAGCCAAGAGTCGGCAGGGGGCAATTCGGAGACCCAGTACTTC
cdr3_aa: CASSQESAGGNSETQYF

clone_size: once
d_call: TRBD1
j_call: TRBJ1-2
v_call: TRBV24-1
cdr3_nt: TGTGCCACCCAGGGGGCTGGAGACTATGGCTACACCTTC
cdr3_aa: CATQGAGDYGYTF

clone_size: NA
d_call: NA
j_call: TRBJ2-1
v_call: TRBV19
cdr3_nt: TGTGCCAGTAGTGTCAGGGTAGGGGGTGAGCAGTTCTTC
cdr3_aa: CASSVRVGGEQFF

clone_size: few
d_call: TRBD1
j_call: TRBJ2-2
v_call: TRBV20-1
cdr3_nt: TGCAGTGCTAGTCGTGGGACAGACCTAAACACCGGGGAGCTGTTTTTT
cdr3_aa: CSASRGTDLNTGELFF

clone_size: NA
d_call: NA
j_call: TRBJ1-2
v_call: TRBV9
cdr3_nt: TGTGCCAGCAGCCCGGGAGGTACAGAGCTTTATGGCTACACCTTC
cdr3_aa: CASSPGGTELYGYTF

clone_size: NA
d_call: TRBD2
j_call: TRBJ2-3
v_call: TRBV15
cdr3_nt: TGTGCCACCAGCAGATTACCGGGACTAGCGGGGGGCGTAGATACGCAGTATTTT
cdr3_aa: CATSRLPGLAGGVDTQYF

clone_size: NA
d_call: TRBD2
j_call: TRBJ2-2
v_call: TRBV5-6
cdr3_nt: TGTGCCAGCAGCTTCCGACTAGCGGGGACCACCGGGGAGCTGTTTTTT
cdr3_aa: CASSFRLAGTTGELFF

clone_size: once
d_call: TRBD1
j_call: TRBJ2-3
v_call: TRBV5-1
cdr3_nt: TGCGCCAGCAGCGACAGGGGGCGAGTCCCGACAGATACGCAGTATTTT
cdr3_aa: CASSDRGRVPTDTQYF

clone_size: NA
d_call: NA
j_call: TRBJ2-1
v_call: TRBV9
cdr3_nt: TGTGCCAGCGACCCGGGCGGGGGGACAGACAATGAGCAGTTCTTC
cdr3_aa: CASDPGGGTDNEQFF

clone_size: NA
d_call: NA
j_call: TRBJ2-1
v_call: TRBV27
cdr3_nt: TGTGCCAGCAGGGGTCTGAGGGATGAGCAGTTCTTC
cdr3_aa: CASRGLRDEQFF